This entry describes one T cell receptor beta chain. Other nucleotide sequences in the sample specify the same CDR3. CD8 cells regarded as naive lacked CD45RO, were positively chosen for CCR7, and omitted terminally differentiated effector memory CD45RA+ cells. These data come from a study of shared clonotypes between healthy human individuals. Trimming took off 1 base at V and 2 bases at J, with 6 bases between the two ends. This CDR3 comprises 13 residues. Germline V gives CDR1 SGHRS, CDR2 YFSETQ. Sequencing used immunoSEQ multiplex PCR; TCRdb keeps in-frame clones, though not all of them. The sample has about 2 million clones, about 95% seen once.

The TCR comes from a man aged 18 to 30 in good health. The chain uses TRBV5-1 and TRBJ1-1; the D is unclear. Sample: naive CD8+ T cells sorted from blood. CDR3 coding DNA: TGCGCCAGCAGCTTGTTAAGCAACACTGAAGCTTTCTTT. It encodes CASSLLSNTEAFF.